Below, one T cell receptor (beta chain) is given with its context. Its antigen remains unidentified. This sample is drawn from a study of T cells after yellow fever vaccination. MiXCR, run by TCRdb on the 5' RACE reads, gives a single entry per CDR3 protein. The data show some 600,000 distinct CDR3 sequences, with around 12% seen just once and about 15% held by the top ten. The germline V gene has CDR1 MNHEY and CDR2 SVGEGT. This CDR3 contains 16 residues. V was pared by 2 bases and J by 1 base, with 11 bases between. Whole-study findings and limits: In post-booster samples, most primary-vaccination clones reappeared (about 96% CD4, nearly 90% CD8). Any FACS-sorted repertoire could hold abundant clonotypes that contaminate it from the bulk population. Overall, a small share of clonotypes was seen in both CD4 and CD8 compartments.

This TCR derives from a man under 40 who received the YFV17D yellow fever vaccine. Sequences were derived from PBMCs, sampled on the day of the yellow fever booster vaccination. V and J are TRBV6-2 or TRBV6-3 and TRBJ2-2; D possibly corresponds to TRBD2 (5 bases). For the CDR3, the DNA is TGTGCCAGCAGTTACGATCTGGCGGGGAACACCGGGGAGCTGTTTTTT. Encoded protein: CASSYDLAGNTGELFF.